This T cell receptor (beta chain) was observed in a study of blood T cell repertoires in COVID-19. Germline V gene sequence: CDR1 MDHEN, CDR2 SYDVKM. Trimming took off 5 bases at V and 5 bases at J, with 15 bases between the two ends. The CDR3 runs to 15 residues. The table came from immunoSEQ multiplex PCR; TCRdb's copy has only in-frame clones and leaves some out. Of 250,000 to 350,000 clones in the sample, around 82% are singletons; the top ten hold 0.87%. A Seattle source enrolled patients during active infection and followed them longitudinally. The chain joins TRBV28 to TRBJ1-4; D is perhaps TRBD1 (5 bases). Sequenced input: peripheral blood. The sequence derives from a human donor with COVID-19, enrolled during active disease. The donor label of this sample is uncertain. CDR3 coding DNA: TGTGCCAGCAGTGCGTTGGCAGGGATGAATGAAAAACTGTTTTTT. It specifies CASSALAGMNEKLFF.